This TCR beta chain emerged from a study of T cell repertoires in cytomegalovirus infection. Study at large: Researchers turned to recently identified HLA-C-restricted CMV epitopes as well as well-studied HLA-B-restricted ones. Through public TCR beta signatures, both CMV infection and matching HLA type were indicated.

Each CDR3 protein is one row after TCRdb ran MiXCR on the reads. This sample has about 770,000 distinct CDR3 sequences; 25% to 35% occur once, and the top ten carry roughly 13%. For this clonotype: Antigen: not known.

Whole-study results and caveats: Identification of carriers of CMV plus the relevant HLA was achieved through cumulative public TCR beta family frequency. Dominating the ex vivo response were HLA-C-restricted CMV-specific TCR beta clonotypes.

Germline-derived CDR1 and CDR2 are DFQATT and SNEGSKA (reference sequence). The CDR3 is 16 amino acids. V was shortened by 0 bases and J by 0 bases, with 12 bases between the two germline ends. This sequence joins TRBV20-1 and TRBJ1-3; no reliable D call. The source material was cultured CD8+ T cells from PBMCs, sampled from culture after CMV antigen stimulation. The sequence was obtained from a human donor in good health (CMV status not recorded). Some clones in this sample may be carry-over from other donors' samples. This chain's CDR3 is CSARDRYRSSGNTIYF. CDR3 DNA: TGCAGTGCTAGAGATCGTTACAGATCCTCTGGAAACACCATATATTTT.